The 6 T cell receptor beta chains presented below share a single source sample, sequenced in a study of CD8+ T cells in alopecia areata. Extraction of RNA preceded its reverse transcription into cDNA, which served as the sequencing template. Sequencing used immunoSEQ multiplex PCR; TCRdb keeps in-frame clones, though not all of them. Among about 110,000 clones, about 60% were seen once, and the ten largest hold 9.5% to 15%. Treatment denoted: oral pan-JAK inhibitor, 5-10 mg twice daily. Sequencing was performed on CD8+ T cells sorted from blood, taken at week 24, from a patient treated with tofacitinib. The receptor set was obtained from a human donor with alopecia areata.

CDR3 protein: CASSQEGSGGNEQFF. The DNA for the CDR3 is TGTGCCAGCAGCCAAGAGGGTAGCGGGGGCAATGAGCAGTTCTTC. The chain uses TRBV4-2 and TRBJ2-1; the match to TRBD2 covers 9 bases. The CDR3 totals 15 residues. Germline V gene lookup returns CDR1 LGHNA and CDR2 YNFKEQ. The junction had 3 bases not matched to a gene; V was cut back by 0 bases and J by 6 bases.

This chain joins TRBV27 and TRBJ2-7; D is possibly TRBD1 (6 bases). The germline V gene encodes CDR1 MNHEY and CDR2 SMNVEV (reference sequence). V gave up 5 bases and J gave up 5 bases, with 7 bases separating them. The CDR3 is 11 amino acids. Here the CDR3 DNA reads TGTGCCAGCAGTACAGGGAACGAGCAGTACTTC. It codes for CASSTGNEQYF.

The J gene is TRBJ1-2, the V gene TRBV30; D may be TRBD1 (5 bases). This CDR3 has 15 amino acids. Trimming took off 5 bases at V and 4 bases at J, with 20 bases between the two ends. Germline values: CDR1 GTSNPN, CDR2 SVGIG (reference sequence). The CDR3 nucleotides are TGTGCCTGGCATCCCCCGGGACGGAAGATCTATGGCTACACCTTC. Translating gives CAWHPPGRKIYGYTF.

V gene TRBV27 combines with J gene TRBJ2-1; no clear D gene. The germline CDR1 and CDR2 sequences are MNHEY and SMNVEV (reference sequence). This CDR3 contains 14 residues. V dropped 7 bases and J dropped 4 bases, with 14 bases sitting between them. The CDR3 DNA follows: TGTGCCAGCAACCCCCTCGGCGTTTACAATGAGCAGTTCTTC. Its translation: CASNPLGVYNEQFF.

This clone was seen more than once but under ten times. The genes are TRBV13 and TRBJ2-1; D call uncertain. CDR1 and CDR2 (germline): PRHDT, FYEKMQ (reference sequence). The CDR3 loop spans 15 amino acids. V shed 4 bases and J shed 1 base, with 11 bases lying between them. The CDR3 reads CASSSRTDSYNEQFF. CDR3 DNA sequence: TGTGCCAGCAGCTCGCGGACGGATTCCTACAATGAGCAGTTCTTC.

CDR3 DNA sequence: TGTGCCAGCAGCTGGACAGCCCAAGAGACCCAGTACTTC. This gives the protein CASSWTAQETQYF. The rearrangement joins TRBV5-4 to TRBJ2-5; tentatively, D is TRBD1 (6 bases). The CDR3 loop spans 13 amino acids. The V end lost 3 bases, the J end lost 1 base, and 7 bases lay between the germline ends. The V gene's germline CDR1 is SGHNT and CDR2 YYREEE (reference sequence).